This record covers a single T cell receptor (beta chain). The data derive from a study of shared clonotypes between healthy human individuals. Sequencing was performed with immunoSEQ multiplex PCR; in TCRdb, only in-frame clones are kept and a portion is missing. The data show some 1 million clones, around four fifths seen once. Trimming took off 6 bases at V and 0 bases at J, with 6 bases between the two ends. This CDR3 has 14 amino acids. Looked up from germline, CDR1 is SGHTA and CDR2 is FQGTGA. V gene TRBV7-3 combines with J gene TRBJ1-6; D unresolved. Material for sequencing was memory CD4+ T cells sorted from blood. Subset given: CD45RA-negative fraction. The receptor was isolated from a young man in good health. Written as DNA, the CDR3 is TGTGCCAGCAGGGGTGGCTCCTATAATTCACCCCTCCACTTT. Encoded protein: CASRGGSYNSPLHF.